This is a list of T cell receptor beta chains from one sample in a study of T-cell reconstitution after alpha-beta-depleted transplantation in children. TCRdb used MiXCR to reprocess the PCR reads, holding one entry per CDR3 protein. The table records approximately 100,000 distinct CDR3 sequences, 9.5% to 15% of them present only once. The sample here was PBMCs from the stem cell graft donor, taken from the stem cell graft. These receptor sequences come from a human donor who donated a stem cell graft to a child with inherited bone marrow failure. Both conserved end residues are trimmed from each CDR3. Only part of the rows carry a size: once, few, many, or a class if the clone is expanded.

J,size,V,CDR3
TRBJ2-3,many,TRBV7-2,ASSLALAGGTDTQY
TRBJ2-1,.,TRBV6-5,ASSTLDRGPYNEQF
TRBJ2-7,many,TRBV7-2,ASSLRPLAGRKPYEQY
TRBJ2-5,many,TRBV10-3,AIRSQGKETQY
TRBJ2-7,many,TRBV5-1,ASSLWEGQGEQY
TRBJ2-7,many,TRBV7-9,ASSPSLAGVSYEQY
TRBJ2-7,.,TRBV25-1,ASGFGYESSYEQY
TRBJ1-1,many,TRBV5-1,ASSTGTGAISEAF
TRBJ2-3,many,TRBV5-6,ATGTGARDTQY
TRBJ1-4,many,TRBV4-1,ASSQLQGNEKLF
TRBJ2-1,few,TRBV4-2,ASNREGSYNEQF
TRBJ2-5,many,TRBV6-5,ASSYLGAGDQETQY
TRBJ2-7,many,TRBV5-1,ASSPPGQGPYEQY
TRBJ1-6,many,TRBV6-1,ASSPQGWNSPLH
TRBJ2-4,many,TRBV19,ASSMEVNQNIQY
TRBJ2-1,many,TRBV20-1,SADSGRVWGEQF
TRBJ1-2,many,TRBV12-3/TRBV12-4,ASRTGTGLDYT
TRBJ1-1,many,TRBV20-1,SANGIEAF
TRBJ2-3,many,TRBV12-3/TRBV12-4,ASSFWASGVADTQY
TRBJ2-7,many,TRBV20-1,SAIQGQFYEQY
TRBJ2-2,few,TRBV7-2,ASSLSRGRNTGELF
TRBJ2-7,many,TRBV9,ASSVASVGGYEQY
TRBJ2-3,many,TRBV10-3,AISDFDRGSTDTQY
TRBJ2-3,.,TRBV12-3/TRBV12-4,ASSFIGPTQY